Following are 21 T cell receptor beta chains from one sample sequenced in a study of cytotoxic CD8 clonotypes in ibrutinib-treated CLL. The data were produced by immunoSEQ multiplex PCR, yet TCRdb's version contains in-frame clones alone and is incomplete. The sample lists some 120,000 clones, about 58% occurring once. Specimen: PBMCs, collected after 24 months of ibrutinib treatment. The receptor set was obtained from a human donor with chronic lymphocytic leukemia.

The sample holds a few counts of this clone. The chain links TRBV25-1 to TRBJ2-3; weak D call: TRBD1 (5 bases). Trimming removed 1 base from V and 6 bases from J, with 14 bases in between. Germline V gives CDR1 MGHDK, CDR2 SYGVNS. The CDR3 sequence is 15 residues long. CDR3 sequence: CASSELRGNSDTQYF. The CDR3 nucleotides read TGTGCCAGCAGTGAATTAAGGGGTAATAGCGATACGCAGTATTTT.

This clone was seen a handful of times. CDR3 region: CASGIRTRVRNEQFF. For the CDR3, the DNA is TGTGCCAGCGGAATTAGGACTAGAGTCCGCAATGAGCAGTTCTTC. J is TRBJ2-1 and V is TRBV28, with 7 bases that match TRBD2. J lost 6 bases, V lost 8 bases, and 13 bases had no gene match. The V gene's germline CDR1 is MDHEN and CDR2 SYDVKM. The CDR3 is made up of 15 amino acids. The variable domain in full, with the rest retrieved from reference TRBV28 and TRBJ2-1, is DVKVTQSSRYLVKRTGEKVFLECVQDMDHENMFWYRQDPGLGLRLIYFSYDVKMKEKGDIPEGYSVSREKKERFSLILESASTNQTSMYLCASGIRTRVRNEQFFGPGTRLTVL.

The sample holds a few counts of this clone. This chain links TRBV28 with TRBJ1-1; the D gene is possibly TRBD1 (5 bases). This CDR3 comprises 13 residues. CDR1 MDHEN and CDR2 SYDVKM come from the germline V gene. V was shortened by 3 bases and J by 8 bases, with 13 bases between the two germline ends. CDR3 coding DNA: TGTGCCAGCAGTTTCTTGGACAAGGACGAAGCTTTCTTT. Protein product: CASSFLDKDEAFF.

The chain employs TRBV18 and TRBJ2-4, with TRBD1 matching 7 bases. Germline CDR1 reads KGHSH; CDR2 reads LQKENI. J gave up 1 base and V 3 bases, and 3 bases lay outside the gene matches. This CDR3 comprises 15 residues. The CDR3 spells CASSPMGQAKNIQYF. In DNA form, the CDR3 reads TGTGCCAGCTCACCCATGGGACAGGCCAAAAACATTCAGTACTTC.

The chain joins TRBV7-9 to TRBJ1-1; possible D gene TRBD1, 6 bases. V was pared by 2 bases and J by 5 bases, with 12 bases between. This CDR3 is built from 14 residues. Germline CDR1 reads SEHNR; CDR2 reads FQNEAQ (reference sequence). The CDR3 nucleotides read TGTGCCAGCAGCTTATCGGGGGGGCAGACTGAAGCTTTCTTT. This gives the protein CASSLSGGQTEAFF.

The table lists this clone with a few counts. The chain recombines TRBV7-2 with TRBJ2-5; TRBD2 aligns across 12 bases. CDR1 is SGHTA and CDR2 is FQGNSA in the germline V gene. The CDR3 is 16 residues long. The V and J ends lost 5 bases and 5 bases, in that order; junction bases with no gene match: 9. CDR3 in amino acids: CASSRASGGAWETQYF. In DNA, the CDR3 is TGTGCCAGCAGCAGGGCTAGCGGGGGGGCCTGGGAGACCCAGTACTTC.

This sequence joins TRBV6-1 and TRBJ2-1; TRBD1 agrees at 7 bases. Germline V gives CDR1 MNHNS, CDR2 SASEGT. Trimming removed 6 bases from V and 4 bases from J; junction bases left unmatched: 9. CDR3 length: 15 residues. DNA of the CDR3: TGTGCCAGCAGCCTCGACAGGGCGACGTACAATGAGCAGTTCTTC. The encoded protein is CASSLDRATYNEQFF.

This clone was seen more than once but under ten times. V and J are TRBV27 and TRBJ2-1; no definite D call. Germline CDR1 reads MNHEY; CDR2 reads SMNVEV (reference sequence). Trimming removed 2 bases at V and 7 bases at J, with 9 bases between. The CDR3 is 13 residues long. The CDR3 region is CASSLALRNEQFF. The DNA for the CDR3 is TGTGCCAGCAGTTTAGCCCTCCGGAATGAGCAGTTCTTC.

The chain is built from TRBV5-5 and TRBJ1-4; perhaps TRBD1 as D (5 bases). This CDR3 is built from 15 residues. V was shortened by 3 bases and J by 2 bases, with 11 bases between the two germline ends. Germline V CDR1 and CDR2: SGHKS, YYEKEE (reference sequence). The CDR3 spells CASSWGELTNEKLFF. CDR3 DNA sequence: TGTGCCAGCAGCTGGGGGGAGCTCACTAATGAAAAACTGTTTTTT.

This chain's CDR3 is CASSGASSRYSNQPQHF. The CDR3 DNA is TGTGCCAGCAGCGGGGCTAGTAGCCGGTATAGCAATCAGCCCCAGCATTTT. The chain couples TRBV7-8 to TRBJ1-5; tentative D call: TRBD1 (5 bases). The CDR3 runs to 17 residues. Germline V lookup: CDR1 SGHVS, CDR2 FQNEAQ. Trimming pared 5 bases from V and 0 bases from J, leaving 17 bases between.

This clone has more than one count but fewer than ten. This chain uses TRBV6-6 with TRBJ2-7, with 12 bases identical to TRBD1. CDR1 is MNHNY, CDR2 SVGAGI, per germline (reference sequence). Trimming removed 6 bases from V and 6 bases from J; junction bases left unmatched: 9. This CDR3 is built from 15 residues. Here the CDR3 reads CASRPPGTGGFEQYF. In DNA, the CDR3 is TGTGCCAGCAGGCCTCCGGGGACAGGGGGCTTCGAGCAGTACTTC.

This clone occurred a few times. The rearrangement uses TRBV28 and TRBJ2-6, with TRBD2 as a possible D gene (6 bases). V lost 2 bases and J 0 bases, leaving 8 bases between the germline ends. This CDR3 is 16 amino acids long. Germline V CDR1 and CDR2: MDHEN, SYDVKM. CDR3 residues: CASSLGGVSGANVLTF. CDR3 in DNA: TGTGCCAGCAGTTTAGGAGGGGTCTCTGGGGCCAACGTCCTGACTTTC.

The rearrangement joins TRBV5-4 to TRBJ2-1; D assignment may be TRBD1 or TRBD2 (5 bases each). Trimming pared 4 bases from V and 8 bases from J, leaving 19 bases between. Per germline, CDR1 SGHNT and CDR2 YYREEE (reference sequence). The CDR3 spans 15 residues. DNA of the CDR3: TGTGCCAGCAGCCTCCGGGACGGGCCCCGAGATGAGCAGTTCTTC. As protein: CASSLRDGPRDEQFF.

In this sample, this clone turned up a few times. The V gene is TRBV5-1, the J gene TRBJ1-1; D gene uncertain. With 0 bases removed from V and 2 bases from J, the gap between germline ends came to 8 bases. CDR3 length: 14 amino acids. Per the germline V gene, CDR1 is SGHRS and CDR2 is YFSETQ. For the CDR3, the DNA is TGCGCCAGCAGCTTGGACGGAATTAACACTGAAGCTTTCTTT. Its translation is CASSLDGINTEAFF.

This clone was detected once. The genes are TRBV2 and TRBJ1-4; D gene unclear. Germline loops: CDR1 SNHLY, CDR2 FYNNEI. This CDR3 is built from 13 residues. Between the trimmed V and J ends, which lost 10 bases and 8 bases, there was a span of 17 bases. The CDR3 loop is CANAAGREEKLFF. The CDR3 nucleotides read TGTGCCAACGCGGCCGGGAGGGAAGAAAAACTGTTTTTT.

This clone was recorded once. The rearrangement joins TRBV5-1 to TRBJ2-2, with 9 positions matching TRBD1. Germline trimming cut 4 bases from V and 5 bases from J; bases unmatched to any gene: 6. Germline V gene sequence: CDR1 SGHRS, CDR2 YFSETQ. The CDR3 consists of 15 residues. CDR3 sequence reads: CASSLDRGFTGELFF. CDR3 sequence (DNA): TGCGCCAGCAGCCTGGACAGGGGTTTTACCGGGGAGCTGTTTTTT.

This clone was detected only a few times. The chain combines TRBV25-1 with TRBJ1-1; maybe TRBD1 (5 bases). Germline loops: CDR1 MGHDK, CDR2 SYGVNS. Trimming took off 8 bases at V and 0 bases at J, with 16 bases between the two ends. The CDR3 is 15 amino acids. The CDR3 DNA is TGTGCCAGCCGAAGGGAGGGGCGCCTGAACACTGAAGCTTTCTTT. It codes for CASRREGRLNTEAFF.

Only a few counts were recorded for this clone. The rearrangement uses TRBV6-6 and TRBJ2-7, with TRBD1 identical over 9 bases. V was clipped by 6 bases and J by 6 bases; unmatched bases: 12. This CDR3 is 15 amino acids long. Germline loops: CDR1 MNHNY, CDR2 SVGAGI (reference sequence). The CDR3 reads CASRRTGTGNAEQYF. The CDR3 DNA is TGTGCCAGCAGAAGGACCGGGACAGGGAATGCCGAGCAGTACTTC.

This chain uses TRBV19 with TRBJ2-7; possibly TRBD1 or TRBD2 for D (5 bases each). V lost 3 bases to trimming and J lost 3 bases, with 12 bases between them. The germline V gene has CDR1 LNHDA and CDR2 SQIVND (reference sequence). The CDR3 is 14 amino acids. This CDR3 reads CASSIKERGYEQYF. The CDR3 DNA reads TGTGCCAGTAGTATTAAGGAGAGGGGCTACGAGCAGTACTTC.

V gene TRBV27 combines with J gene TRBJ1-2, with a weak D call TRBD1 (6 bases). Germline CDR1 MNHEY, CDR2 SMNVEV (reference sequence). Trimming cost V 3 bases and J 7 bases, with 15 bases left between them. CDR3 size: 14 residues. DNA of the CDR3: TGTGCCAGCAGTTTTCAATCAGGGGCTGGTGGCTACACCTTC. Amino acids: CASSFQSGAGGYTF.

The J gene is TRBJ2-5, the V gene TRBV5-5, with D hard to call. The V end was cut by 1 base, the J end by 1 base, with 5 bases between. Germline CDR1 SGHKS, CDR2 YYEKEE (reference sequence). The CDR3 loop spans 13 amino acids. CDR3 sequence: CASSLSAQETQYF. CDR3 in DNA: TGTGCCAGCAGCTTGTCTGCCCAAGAGACCCAGTACTTC.